This T cell receptor beta chain appears in the sequencing data of a study of T cell clonality in common variable immunodeficiency. The protocol was immunoSEQ multiplex PCR, while the TCRdb copy is restricted to in-frame clones and leaves out a portion. This sample includes approximately 37,000 clones with no singletons; its ten biggest clones take up 9.5%. Donors gave roughly 4.5 to 8 ml heparinized peripheral whole blood. Germline V gene sequence: CDR1 LNHDA, CDR2 SQIVND (reference sequence). CDR3 length: 17 residues. This clone was picked up a small number of times. The sequence runs out 3 residues before the end of the CDR3; the remainder is reconstructed from the germline J gene.

Input material: peripheral blood mononuclear cells. The chain uses TRBV19 and TRBJ2-3, with D possibly being TRBD2 (6 bases). This TCR came from a person between 18 and 69 years old in good health. CDR3 protein: CASSFLADGNPGEAQYF. The covered CDR3 bases are TGTGCCAGTAGTTTCTTAGCGGACGGGAACCCCGGAGAGGCG.